The clone carrying this T cell receptor (beta chain) was seen only a few times. The CDR3 contains 14 residues. V gave up 8 bases and J gave up 3 bases, with 14 bases separating them. CDR1 MDHEN and CDR2 SYDVKM come from the germline V gene. This entry comes from a study of blood T cell repertoires in COVID-19. Background on the study: Specimens from acute and convalescent COVID-19 originated in the United States, Italy and Spain. T cells, B-cell-depleted T cells, or PBMCs provided the cDNA or gDNA that served as material.

Seattle researchers signed up patients amid active infection and tracked them longitudinally. In the authors' workflow: For nucleated cells, counts were estimated from reference gene primer amplification. Using immunoSEQ multiplex PCR, the repertoire was profiled, and TCRdb retains in-frame clones only, with some absent. The DNA was the basis for D and trimming; V, J and clone size are from that table. The sample includes some 180,000 clones, roughly four fifths of them seen just once. The sequence derives from a woman older than 75 with COVID-19, enrolled during active disease. The material sequenced was peripheral blood. The V gene is TRBV28, the J gene TRBJ1-5, with D possibly matching TRBD1 (6 bases). CDR3 amino acids: CASARTAFNQPQHF. CDR3 sequence (DNA): TGTGCCAGCGCAAGGACAGCCTTCAATCAGCCCCAGCATTTT.